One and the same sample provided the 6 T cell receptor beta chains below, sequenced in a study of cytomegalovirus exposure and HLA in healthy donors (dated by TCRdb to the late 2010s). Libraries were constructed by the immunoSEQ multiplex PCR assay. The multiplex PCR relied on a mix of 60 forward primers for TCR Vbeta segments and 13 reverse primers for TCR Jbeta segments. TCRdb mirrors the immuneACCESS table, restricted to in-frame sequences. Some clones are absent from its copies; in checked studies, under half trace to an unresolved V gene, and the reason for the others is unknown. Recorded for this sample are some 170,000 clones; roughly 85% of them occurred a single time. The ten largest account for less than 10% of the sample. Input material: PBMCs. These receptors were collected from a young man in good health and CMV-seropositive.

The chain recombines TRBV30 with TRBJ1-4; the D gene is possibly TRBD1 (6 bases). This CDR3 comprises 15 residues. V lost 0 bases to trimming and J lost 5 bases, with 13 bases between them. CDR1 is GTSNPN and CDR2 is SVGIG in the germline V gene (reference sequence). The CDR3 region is CAWSVEGGLNEKLFF. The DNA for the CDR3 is TGTGCCTGGAGTGTAGAAGGGGGTCTGAATGAAAAACTGTTTTTT.

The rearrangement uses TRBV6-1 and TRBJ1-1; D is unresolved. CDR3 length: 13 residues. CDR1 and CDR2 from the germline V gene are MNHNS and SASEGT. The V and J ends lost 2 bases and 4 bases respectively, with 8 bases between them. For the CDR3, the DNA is TGTGCCAGCAGTGAATCCGGGATCACTGAAGCTTTCTTT. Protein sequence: CASSESGITEAFF.

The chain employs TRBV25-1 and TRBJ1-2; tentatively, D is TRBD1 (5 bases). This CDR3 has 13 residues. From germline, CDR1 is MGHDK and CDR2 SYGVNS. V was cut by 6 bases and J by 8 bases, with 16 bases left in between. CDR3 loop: CASSVLPGKGYTF. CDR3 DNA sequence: TGTGCCAGCAGCGTCCTTCCAGGGAAAGGCTACACCTTC.

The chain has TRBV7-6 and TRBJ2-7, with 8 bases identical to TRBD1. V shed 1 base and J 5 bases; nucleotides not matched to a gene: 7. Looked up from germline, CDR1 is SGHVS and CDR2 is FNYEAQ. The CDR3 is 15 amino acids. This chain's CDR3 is CASSLESRGPNEQYF. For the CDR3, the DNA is TGTGCCAGCAGCTTAGAGTCCAGGGGGCCCAACGAGCAGTACTTC.

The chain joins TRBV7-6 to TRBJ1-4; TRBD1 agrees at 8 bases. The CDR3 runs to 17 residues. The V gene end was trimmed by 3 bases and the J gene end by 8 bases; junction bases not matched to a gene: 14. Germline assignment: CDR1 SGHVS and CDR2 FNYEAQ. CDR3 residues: CASSLGRTGRRLEKLFF. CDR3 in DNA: TGTGCCAGCAGCTTGGGCCGGACAGGGCGGAGATTGGAAAAACTGTTTTTT.

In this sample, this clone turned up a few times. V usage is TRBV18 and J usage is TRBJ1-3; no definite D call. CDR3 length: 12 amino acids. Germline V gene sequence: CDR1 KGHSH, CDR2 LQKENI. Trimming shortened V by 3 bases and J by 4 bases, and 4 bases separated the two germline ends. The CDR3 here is CASSPPGNTIYF. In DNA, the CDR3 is TGTGCCAGCTCACCCCCAGGAAACACCATATATTTT.